The rows below give T cell receptor beta chains drawn from one sample of a study of blood T cell repertoires in COVID-19. Produced via immunoSEQ multiplex PCR; TCRdb's table is partial and in-frame only. The sample includes around 80,000 clones, under 85% of them seen just once. The sequenced material came from peripheral blood. These receptors originate from a human donor in a cohort sampled during active COVID-19. The CDR3 runs from the conserved cysteine through the conserved F or W. The D gene is left open where the match is weak. Expanded clones get a size class; other rows say once, few or many, or leave the size out.

CDR3: CAWSRQWANYGYTF
DNA: TGTGCCTGGAGCAGGCAATGGGCTAACTATGGCTACACCTTC
J: TRBJ1-2
D: NA
V: TRBV30
size: NA

CDR3: CASSHDRAEAFF
DNA: TGTGCCAGCAGCCATGACAGGGCTGAAGCTTTCTTT
J: TRBJ1-1
D: TRBD1
V: TRBV5-6
size: NA

CDR3: CASSSELGRGTDTQYF
DNA: TGCGCCAGCAGCTCTGAACTTGGCAGAGGGACAGATACGCAGTATTTT
J: TRBJ2-3
D: NA
V: TRBV5-1
size: NA

CDR3: CSVSGRALNEQFF
DNA: TGCAGCGTTAGCGGGAGGGCCTTGAATGAGCAGTTCTTC
J: TRBJ2-1
D: TRBD2
V: TRBV29-1
size: NA

CDR3: CASRPTLKNTEAFF
DNA: TGTGCCAGCAGGCCTACGTTAAAGAACACTGAAGCTTTCTTT
J: TRBJ1-1
D: NA
V: TRBV6-5
size: NA

CDR3: CASSLDSNSPLHF
DNA: TGTGCCAGCAGTTTAGACAGCAATTCACCCCTCCACTTT
J: TRBJ1-6
D: NA
V: TRBV28
size: few

CDR3: CALGRGLYNSPLHF
DNA: TGTGCCCTAGGGCGGGGGCTGTATAATTCACCCCTCCACTTT
J: TRBJ1-6
D: NA
V: TRBV28
size: few

CDR3: CASSQAGFSGNTIYF
DNA: TGTGCCAGCAGTCAGGCCGGTTTCTCTGGAAACACCATATATTTT
J: TRBJ1-3
D: NA
V: TRBV3-1/TRBV3-2
size: NA

CDR3: CASSQELLGQGGRETQYF
DNA: TGTGCCAGCAGCCAAGAGCTCTTGGGACAGGGAGGACGAGAGACCCAGTACTTC
J: TRBJ2-5
D: TRBD1
V: TRBV3-1/TRBV3-2
size: NA

CDR3: CASSFPNTEAFF
DNA: TGTGCCAGCAGCTTCCCAAACACTGAAGCTTTCTTT
J: TRBJ1-1
D: NA
V: TRBV7-2
size: NA

CDR3: CASSSGTGTYEQYF
DNA: TGTGCCAGCAGTTCCGGGACAGGGACTTACGAGCAGTACTTC
J: TRBJ2-7
D: TRBD1
V: TRBV28
size: NA

CDR3: CASSLDLGPGGQPQHF
DNA: TGTGCCAGCAGCTTAGATCTGGGCCCAGGGGGTCAGCCCCAGCATTTT
J: TRBJ1-5
D: TRBD1
V: TRBV7-6
size: NA

CDR3: CASRDGSRGLYNEQFF
DNA: TGTGCCAGCCGGGATGGATCCAGGGGTCTATACAATGAGCAGTTCTTC
J: TRBJ2-1
D: NA
V: TRBV18
size: NA

CDR3: CASSEIVSAGELFF
DNA: TGTGCCAGCAGCGAGATAGTGAGCGCCGGGGAGCTGTTTTTT
J: TRBJ2-2
D: NA
V: TRBV9
size: NA

CDR3: CATSRDPQGTQPQHF
DNA: TGTGCCACCAGCAGAGATCCACAGGGTACTCAGCCCCAGCATTTT
J: TRBJ1-5
D: NA
V: TRBV15
size: NA

CDR3: CASSSGTDNQPQHF
DNA: TGTGCCAGCAGCTCCGGGACAGACAATCAGCCCCAGCATTTT
J: TRBJ1-5
D: TRBD1
V: TRBV7-9
size: few

CDR3: CASTKRTSTDTQYF
DNA: TGTGCCAGCACCAAGAGGACTAGCACAGATACGCAGTATTTT
J: TRBJ2-3
D: NA
V: TRBV6-5
size: NA

CDR3: CAVGGEITDTQYF
DNA: TGTGCCGTGGGGGGGGAAATCACAGATACGCAGTATTTT
J: TRBJ2-3
D: TRBD2
V: TRBV2
size: NA

CDR3: CASSLKGLLGNGEQFF
DNA: TGTGCCAGCAGTTTAAAGGGACTATTGGGGAATGGGGAGCAGTTCTTC
J: TRBJ2-1
D: TRBD2
V: TRBV28
size: NA

CDR3: CASSSSEGAGQPQHF
DNA: TGTGCCAGCAGTTCTTCAGAGGGGGCTGGGCAGCCCCAGCATTTT
J: TRBJ1-5
D: TRBD1
V: TRBV6-5
size: NA

CDR3: CASSKDTTPSGEQYF
DNA: TGTGCCAGCAGCAAAGACACCACCCCGTCCGGCGAGCAGTACTTC
J: TRBJ2-7
D: NA
V: TRBV28
size: NA

CDR3: CASTAGLGTGELFF
DNA: TGCGCCAGCACAGCGGGGCTCGGAACCGGGGAGCTGTTTTTT
J: TRBJ2-2
D: TRBD2
V: TRBV5-1
size: NA

CDR3: CASKWDSGRSDLRPQHF
DNA: TGCGCCAGCAAATGGGACAGCGGGCGATCTGATCTACGGCCCCAGCATTTT
J: TRBJ1-5
D: TRBD1
V: TRBV10-1
size: NA

CDR3: CASAGARMNTEAFF
DNA: TGTGCCAGCGCAGGGGCCAGAATGAACACTGAAGCTTTCTTT
J: TRBJ1-1
D: NA
V: TRBV28
size: NA

CDR3: CASSPGLDSGNTIYF
DNA: TGTGCCAGCTCACCGGGGCTCGACTCTGGAAACACCATATATTTT
J: TRBJ1-3
D: NA
V: TRBV18
size: NA

CDR3: CASRATGGTGELFF
DNA: TGTGCCAGCAGAGCAACAGGGGGCACCGGGGAGCTGTTTTTT
J: TRBJ2-2
D: TRBD1
V: TRBV2
size: NA

CDR3: CASSLRRKEGYTF
DNA: TGTGCCAGCAGCCTCCGGAGGAAGGAGGGCTACACCTTC
J: TRBJ1-2
D: NA
V: TRBV11-1
size: NA

CDR3: CASSSGQGTGEQYF
DNA: TGCGCCAGCAGCTCGGGACAGGGCACGGGCGAGCAGTACTTC
J: TRBJ2-7
D: TRBD1
V: TRBV5-1
size: NA

CDR3: CASSAGQETQYF
DNA: TGTGCCAGTAGCGCCGGTCAAGAGACCCAGTACTTC
J: TRBJ2-5
D: NA
V: TRBV19
size: NA

CDR3: CASLSPRGGYSNQPQHF
DNA: TGTGCCAGCCTATCTCCCAGGGGAGGGTATAGCAATCAGCCCCAGCATTTT
J: TRBJ1-5
D: NA
V: TRBV28
size: NA

CDR3: CASITRAEAFF
DNA: TGTGCCAGCATCACACGTGCTGAAGCTTTCTTT
J: TRBJ1-1
D: NA
V: TRBV28
size: NA

CDR3: CASSSPTSGRYNEQFF
DNA: TGTGCCAGCAGTTCTCCGACTAGCGGGCGCTACAATGAGCAGTTCTTC
J: TRBJ2-1
D: TRBD2
V: TRBV28
size: NA

CDR3: CASRLEGPQEQYF
DNA: TGTGCCAGCAGGTTGGAGGGCCCCCAGGAGCAGTACTTC
J: TRBJ2-7
D: NA
V: TRBV6-5
size: NA

CDR3: CASISGGIGNEQFF
DNA: TGTGCCAGCATCTCGGGGGGTATCGGCAATGAGCAGTTCTTC
J: TRBJ2-1
D: TRBD2
V: TRBV6-5
size: NA

CDR3: CASSVAASGTGELFF
DNA: TGTGCCAGCAGTGTGGCAGCATCGGGGACCGGGGAGCTGTTTTTT
J: TRBJ2-2
D: NA
V: TRBV2
size: once

CDR3: CASSFRGRGTDTQYF
DNA: TGTGCCAGCAGCTTCAGAGGGCGGGGCACAGATACGCAGTATTTT
J: TRBJ2-3
D: NA
V: TRBV5-6
size: few

CDR3: CSVTLAGSLDTQYF
DNA: TGCAGCGTGACTCTAGCGGGGAGTTTAGATACGCAGTATTTT
J: TRBJ2-3
D: TRBD2
V: TRBV29-1
size: NA

CDR3: CATSDDVADWRQPQHF
DNA: TGTGCCACCAGTGATGATGTGGCGGATTGGCGTCAGCCCCAGCATTTT
J: TRBJ1-5
D: NA
V: TRBV24-1
size: NA

CDR3: CSASSADSPNQPQHF
DNA: TGCAGTGCTAGTTCCGCTGACAGCCCAAATCAGCCCCAGCATTTT
J: TRBJ1-5
D: NA
V: TRBV20-1
size: NA

CDR3: CASSEPRTARRTEAFF
DNA: TGTGCCAGCAGTGAACCTAGGACAGCCAGAAGGACTGAAGCTTTCTTT
J: TRBJ1-1
D: NA
V: TRBV6-1
size: NA

CDR3: CASSPQRGNTEAFF
DNA: TGTGCCAGCAGCCCTCAAAGAGGGAACACTGAAGCTTTCTTT
J: TRBJ1-1
D: NA
V: TRBV7-9
size: once

CDR3: CASSEWGRDNEQFF
DNA: TGTGCCAGCAGTGAATGGGGGCGCGACAATGAGCAGTTCTTC
J: TRBJ2-1
D: NA
V: TRBV6-1
size: NA

CDR3: CASSYRENYEQYF
DNA: TGTGCCAGCAGCTACAGGGAAAACTACGAGCAGTACTTC
J: TRBJ2-7
D: NA
V: TRBV6-1
size: NA

CDR3: CASSYSSHEQFF
DNA: TGTGCCAGCAGCTACAGCAGCCATGAGCAGTTCTTC
J: TRBJ2-1
D: NA
V: TRBV5-6
size: NA

CDR3: CAWSGGQATQPQHF
DNA: TGTGCCTGGAGCGGAGGACAGGCCACTCAGCCCCAGCATTTT
J: TRBJ1-5
D: TRBD1
V: TRBV30
size: NA

CDR3: CASSPGTGSFNQPQHF
DNA: TGTGCCAGCTCACCCGGGACAGGAAGTTTCAATCAGCCCCAGCATTTT
J: TRBJ1-5
D: TRBD1
V: TRBV18
size: NA

CDR3: CASSETEWDSSGYTF
DNA: TGTGCCAGCAGCGAGACGGAGTGGGACTCCTCTGGCTACACCTTC
J: TRBJ1-2
D: NA
V: TRBV2
size: NA

CDR3: CASSLVGGENGYTF
DNA: TGTGCCAGCAGTTTAGTCGGAGGGGAGAATGGCTACACCTTC
J: TRBJ1-2
D: NA
V: TRBV28
size: NA

CDR3: CASSRGGRYEQYF
DNA: TGTGCCAGCAGCCGGGGGGGCAGGTACGAGCAGTACTTC
J: TRBJ2-7
D: TRBD2
V: TRBV5-4
size: once

CDR3: CASSIANFDSLTTYEQYF
DNA: TGTGCCAGTAGTATCGCCAATTTTGACAGTCTAACGACCTACGAGCAGTACTTC
J: TRBJ2-7
D: NA
V: TRBV19
size: NA